Detailed here is one T cell receptor beta chain. As yet, its antigen is unknown. This record comes from a study of shared clonotypes between healthy human individuals. Study outcomes and limitations: The rarefaction results pointed to incomplete sorted-subset sequencing despite large depth. Few donors limited the genetic and exposure-history diversity represented. Naive subsets tended to show greater estimated richness than memory subsets.

Partitioning of CD4+ cells yielded a CD45RA+ naive subset and a CD45RA-negative memory subset. Clones were sequenced by immunoSEQ multiplex PCR, and TCRdb holds only the in-frame ones, with some missing. The sample comprises around 1,100,000 clones, 70% to 85% of which are singletons, and approximately 0.9% rests with the top ten. The receptor was isolated from a man between 18 and 35 years old in good health. Some clones in this sample may be carry-over from other donors' samples. The specimen was memory CD4+ T cells from PBMCs. The subset denotes: CD45RA-negative fraction.

The CDR3 region has the DNA TGTGCCAGCAGTTCCGGGACAGGGGATTCACCCCTCCACTTT. Translating it yields CASSSGTGDSPLHF. The chain links TRBV28 to TRBJ1-6; 10 bases are shared with TRBD1. The CDR3 loop spans 14 amino acids. Germline trimming cut 4 bases from V and 8 bases from J; bases unmatched to any gene: 2. Germline loops: CDR1 MDHEN, CDR2 SYDVKM.